Shown below are 30 T cell receptor beta chains from a single sample sequenced in a study of a mutant IDH1 vaccine in newly diagnosed glioma. This sample's time point: week 5, during vaccination. Mutant IDH1 20-mer peptide, at 300 ug, made up each vaccine dose, with topical imiquimod. Data came from immunoSEQ multiplex PCR; TCRdb stores just in-frame clones and leaves some out. The sample holds fewer than 65,000 clones, about 80% seen once. Their specific antigens are unknown. This specimen was PBMCs, taken from a glioma patient whose treatment included an IDH1 peptide vaccine. These TCRs come from a man aged 30-40 years with glioma.

The V call is TRBV5-5, the J call TRBJ1-4; no definite D call. The CDR3 sequence is 16 residues long. The germline gives CDR1 SGHKS, CDR2 YYEKEE (reference sequence). V shed 0 bases and J shed 2 bases, with 11 bases lying between them. The CDR3 nucleotides are TGTGCCAGCAGCTTGGCCCCCGGACGGACTAATGAAAAACTGTTTTTT. Its translation is CASSLAPGRTNEKLFF.

The CDR3 nucleotides are TGCGCCAGCAGCTTGATCCCCCGGGGGGTGGGCGACGAGCAGTACTTC. Translated: CASSLIPRGVGDEQYF. The chain employs TRBV5-1 and TRBJ2-7, with 7 bases aligning to TRBD2. Looked up from germline, CDR1 is SGHRS and CDR2 is YFSETQ. The CDR3 sequence is 16 residues long. J gave up 5 bases and V 1 base, and 12 bases lay outside the gene matches.

In DNA, the CDR3 is TGTGCCAGCAGTGAAAGGCAGGTTTATGGCTACACCTTC. Residues: CASSERQVYGYTF. The J gene is TRBJ1-2, the V gene TRBV2; D not certain. V was pared by 2 bases and J by 5 bases, with 9 bases between. CDR3 length: 13 amino acids. The germline gives CDR1 SNHLY, CDR2 FYNNEI. The full variable domain, completed using reference TRBV2 and TRBJ1-2, is EPEVTQTPSHQVTQMGQEVILRCVPISNHLYFYWYRQILGQKVEFLVSFYNNEISEKSEIFDDQFSVERPDGSNFTLKIRSTKLEDSAMYFCASSERQVYGYTFGSGTRLTVV.

The chain carries TRBV6-1 and TRBJ2-3; D ambiguous. CDR1 MNHNS and CDR2 SASEGT come from the germline V gene. The CDR3 runs to 11 residues. The germline V and J ends were trimmed by 6 bases and 8 bases, with 9 bases remaining between them. In DNA form, the CDR3 reads TGTGCCAGCAGCCAGCCCCGTACGCAGTATTTT. Translation gives CASSQPRTQYF.

This chain joins TRBV14 and TRBJ2-2; D is possibly TRBD1 (5 bases). The germline gives CDR1 SGHDN, CDR2 FVKESK. The CDR3 runs 15 residues. V was clipped by 5 bases and J by 6 bases, with 16 bases between them. The CDR3 is CASSSKGVSAGELFF. The CDR3 region has the DNA TGTGCCAGCAGCTCCAAAGGGGTGTCGGCCGGGGAGCTGTTTTTT.

V is TRBV11-3 and J is TRBJ2-1; tentatively, D is TRBD2 (5 bases). Germline V gives CDR1 SGHNT, CDR2 YENEEA. This CDR3 is built from 18 residues. The V end lost 0 bases, the J end lost 0 bases, and 15 bases lay between the germline ends. Here the CDR3 reads CASSLDLGGRYSYNEQFF. CDR3 nucleotides: TGTGCCAGCAGCTTAGATTTGGGCGGGCGCTACTCCTACAATGAGCAGTTCTTC.

The chain couples TRBV10-1 to TRBJ1-2; D gene unclear. This CDR3 has 15 residues. Germline V gene sequence: CDR1 WNHNN, CDR2 SYGVQD (reference sequence). The V gene lost 5 bases and the J gene lost 2 bases, with 15 bases spanning the gap. In DNA, the CDR3 is TGCGCCAGCAGTCCGACGGCCGCGGCCAACTATGGCTACACCTTC. It encodes CASSPTAAANYGYTF.

The J gene is TRBJ2-5, the V gene TRBV4-1; possible D gene TRBD2, 6 bases. The CDR3 has 15 residues. In germline, CDR1 is MGHRA, CDR2 YSYEKL. The V gene lost 3 bases and the J gene lost 5 bases, with 16 bases spanning the gap. CDR3 DNA: TGCGCCAGCAGCCACGGAGGGTTTTCTCGGGAGACCCAGTACTTC. Its translation is CASSHGGFSRETQYF.

The genes are TRBV10-2 and TRBJ2-5; a possible D gene is TRBD1 (5 bases). From germline, CDR1 is WSHSY and CDR2 SAAADI. This CDR3 comprises 15 residues. Trimming took 2 bases from V and 5 from J, leaving 15 bases between them. Here the CDR3 reads CASSEMGQGSETQYF. The CDR3 DNA is TGCGCCAGCAGTGAGATGGGTCAGGGAAGCGAGACCCAGTACTTC.

This sequence joins TRBV6-1 and TRBJ2-7; D remains unclear. CDR1 and CDR2 (germline): MNHNS, SASEGT. The CDR3 loop spans 14 amino acids. Trimming took off 2 bases at V and 4 bases at J, with 12 bases between the two ends. This chain's CDR3 is CASSEIQRIYEQYF. In nucleotides, the CDR3 is TGTGCCAGCAGTGAAATACAAAGGATTTACGAGCAGTACTTC.

The chain combines TRBV4-1 with TRBJ1-4, with D unresolved. The CDR3 runs 16 residues. Trimming removed 0 bases at V and 3 bases at J, with 11 bases between. From germline, CDR1 is MGHRA and CDR2 YSYEKL. DNA of the CDR3: TGCGCCAGCAGCCAAGAAGAGGGCCAGTCTAATGAAAAACTGTTTTTT. Translated: CASSQEEGQSNEKLFF.

The chain couples TRBV10-2 to TRBJ1-2; D is ambiguous. Trimming removed 7 bases at V and 3 bases at J, with 9 bases between. Germline loops: CDR1 WSHSY, CDR2 SAAADI. The CDR3 extends over 12 amino acids. CDR3 residues: CASKRRDYGYTF. DNA of the CDR3: TGCGCCAGCAAGAGGAGGGACTATGGCTACACCTTC.

V usage is TRBV4-1 and J usage is TRBJ1-6; no clear D. V was shortened by 2 bases and J by 6 bases, with 11 bases between the two germline ends. The V gene's germline CDR1 is MGHRA and CDR2 YSYEKL. The CDR3 runs to 15 residues. The CDR3 coding sequence is TGCGCCAGCAGCCAACCTAACTCCATTAATTCACCCCTCCACTTT. Amino acids: CASSQPNSINSPLHF.

The chain joins TRBV28 to TRBJ1-3, with 8 bases that match TRBD1. The length of the CDR3 is 15 residues. Per the germline V gene, CDR1 is MDHEN and CDR2 is SYDVKM. After removal of 3 bases from V and 2 bases from J, the junction contained 3 bases not matched to a gene. In DNA, the CDR3 is TGTGCCAGCAGTTTGGGACAGGACGCTGGAAACACCATATATTTT. Amino acids: CASSLGQDAGNTIYF.

There are a few counts of this clone. CDR3 DNA: TGTGCCAGCAGTGAACTAGCGGGGGGGCAAAACATTCAGTACTTC. It is translated as CASSELAGGQNIQYF. The chain recombines TRBV6-1 with TRBJ2-4; 12 bases are shared with TRBD2. Germline trimming cut 2 bases from V and 5 bases from J; bases unmatched to any gene: 1. The CDR3 extends over 15 amino acids. Per the germline V gene, CDR1 is MNHNS and CDR2 is SASEGT.

This chain uses TRBV7-9 with TRBJ1-2, with TRBD1 matching 9 bases. Germline CDR1 is SEHNR and CDR2 is FQNEAQ (reference sequence). J lost 7 bases, V lost 7 bases, and 7 bases had no gene match. The CDR3 is made up of 13 amino acids. The CDR3 coding sequence is TGTGCCAGCACCTCCGGGACAGGGTTTGGCTACACCTTC. Translating it yields CASTSGTGFGYTF.

This clone was seen once. The chain has TRBV5-5 and TRBJ1-1; D unclear. The V end lost 2 bases, the J end lost 4 bases, and 9 bases lay between the germline ends. Germline CDR1 reads SGHKS; CDR2 reads YYEKEE (reference sequence). This CDR3 has 13 residues. The CDR3 DNA reads as TGTGCCAGCAGCTTCTCTGGCAGCACTGAAGCTTTCTTT. Its translation is CASSFSGSTEAFF.

This clone was counted between two and nine times. The identical CDR3 is also encoded by other nucleotide sequences in the sample. CDR3: CASSLDPNTEAFF. CDR3 DNA: TGCGCCAGCAGCTTGGACCCGAACACTGAAGCTTTCTTT. The rearrangement uses TRBV5-1 and TRBJ1-1; D is uncertain. Germline CDR1 SGHRS, CDR2 YFSETQ. CDR3 length: 13 residues. With 0 bases removed from V and 1 base from J, the gap between germline ends came to 4 bases.

This chain links TRBV5-6 with TRBJ1-1, with TRBD1 identical over 9 bases. The CDR3 is 13 amino acids. Germline V CDR1 and CDR2: SGHDT, YYEEEE. Trimming removed 5 bases from V and 8 bases from J; junction bases left unmatched: 7. The CDR3 sequence is CASRGDRAVEAFF. CDR3 DNA: TGTGCCAGCAGAGGGGACAGGGCGGTGGAAGCTTTCTTT.

V gene TRBV5-1 combines with J gene TRBJ2-3, with 14 positions matching TRBD2. The CDR3 contains 18 residues. Germline assignment: CDR1 SGHRS and CDR2 YFSETQ. The junction had 3 bases not matched to a gene; V was cut back by 0 bases and J by 0 bases. In DNA form, the CDR3 reads TGCGCCAGCAGCTTGGGACTAGCGGGGGGGCTTAGCACAGATACGCAGTATTTT. Encoded protein: CASSLGLAGGLSTDTQYF.

The CDR3 sequence is CASSMGTGTGELFF. CDR3 bases: TGTGCCAGCAGTATGGGGACGGGGACCGGGGAGCTGTTTTTT. This sequence joins TRBV6-6 and TRBJ2-2, with D tentatively TRBD1 or TRBD2 (5 bases each). This CDR3 is built from 14 residues. Germline V gene sequence: CDR1 MNHNY, CDR2 SVGAGI (reference sequence). V dropped 5 bases and J dropped 5 bases, with 12 bases sitting between them.

This sequence joins TRBV2 and TRBJ2-7; D gene uncertain. Trimming stripped 1 base from V and 0 bases from J, with 10 bases between. Germline CDR1 and CDR2: SNHLY and FYNNEI. The CDR3 loop spans 15 amino acids. CDR3 nucleotide sequence: TGTGCCAGCAGTGAAGTGGCTCCTTACTCCTACGAGCAGTACTTC. This translates into CASSEVAPYSYEQYF.

V and J are TRBV21-1 and TRBJ2-1; TRBD1, the D gene given by the table, was not confirmed from the DNA. TRBV21-1 is given as a pseudogene. The CDR3 loop spans 19 amino acids. The CDR3 reads CASSKDHSLTGPTLNEQFF. CDR3 DNA sequence: TGTGCCAGCAGCAAAGATCACTCCTTGACAGGGCCTACTCTCAATGAGCAGTTCTTC.

The chain has TRBV6-5 and TRBJ1-3; possible D gene TRBD1, 5 bases. Between the trimmed V and J ends, which lost 2 bases and 11 bases, there was a span of 19 bases. CDR3 length: 15 residues. CDR1 and CDR2 from the germline V gene are MNHEY and SVGAGI. CDR3 DNA: TGTGCCAGCAGTTACCTATCGGGACCTAAGAGGCCCATATATTTT. This translates into CASSYLSGPKRPIYF.

The chain joins TRBV19 to TRBJ1-2; 10 bases map to TRBD1. The CDR3 sequence is 16 residues long. CDR1 is LNHDA and CDR2 is SQIVND in the germline V gene (reference sequence). V gave up 9 bases and J gave up 4 bases; unmatched junction bases: 14. The CDR3 sequence is CASHKRPGQGFYGYTF. The DNA of the CDR3 is TGTGCCAGCCATAAGAGGCCGGGACAGGGGTTCTATGGCTACACCTTC.

The CDR3 protein is CASSLAGFPEQYF. The CDR3, as DNA: TGTGCCAGCAGTTTAGCGGGGTTTCCCGAGCAGTACTTC. The V call is TRBV28, the J call TRBJ2-7, with D perhaps TRBD2 (6 bases). The CDR3 runs to 13 residues. The V gene lost 2 bases and the J gene lost 6 bases, with 11 bases spanning the gap. Germline V lookup: CDR1 MDHEN, CDR2 SYDVKM.

This chain uses TRBV19 with TRBJ1-1, with no clear D. The CDR3 has 18 amino acids. The V end was cut by 7 bases, the J end by 0 bases, with 24 bases between. Germline CDR1 and CDR2: LNHDA and SQIVND (reference sequence). The CDR3 spells CASTVKRQAASLNTEAFF. In DNA form, the CDR3 reads TGTGCCAGTACGGTTAAAAGGCAGGCAGCGAGTCTGAACACTGAAGCTTTCTTT.

This clone was found once. The V gene is TRBV13, the J gene TRBJ1-1; D remains unclear. The V gene's germline CDR1 is PRHDT and CDR2 FYEKMQ (reference sequence). The V gene lost 11 bases and the J gene lost 2 bases, with 9 bases spanning the gap. The CDR3 consists of 11 residues. This chain's CDR3 is CAVGDNTEAFF. The CDR3 DNA is TGTGCCGTTGGCGACAACACTGAAGCTTTCTTT.

The gene calls are TRBV29-1 and TRBJ2-5, with 10 bases fitting TRBD1. The length of the CDR3 is 14 residues. With 5 bases clipped from V and 2 bases from J, the junction kept 5 bases outside the gene matches. Germline V gene lookup returns CDR1 SQVTM and CDR2 ANQGSEA. In DNA, the CDR3 is TGCAGCGTTCGACCGGGACAGGGGCAAGAGACCCAGTACTTC. Its protein is CSVRPGQGQETQYF.

This clone was seen only a few times. The V call is TRBV30, the J call TRBJ1-2; tentatively, D is TRBD1 (6 bases). Germline V gives CDR1 GTSNPN, CDR2 SVGIG (reference sequence). The V end was cut by 0 bases, the J end by 3 bases, with 11 bases between. This CDR3 contains 14 residues. CDR3 residues: CAWSVPGGDYGYTF. Here the CDR3 DNA reads TGTGCCTGGAGTGTACCCGGGGGCGACTATGGCTACACCTTC.